This TCR beta chain was captured by sequencing in a study of CD8 T cells in ankylosing spondylitis. TCRdb fed the 5' RACE reads into MiXCR, producing one record per CDR3 protein. The profile shows hundreds of thousands of distinct CDR3 sequences, roughly 20% of them singletons. There are a few counts of this clonotype. The J segment lost 9 bases and the V segment lost 0 bases, leaving 2 bases of the junction unmatched. Germline loops: CDR1 SGHRS, CDR2 YFSETQ. This CDR3 has 13 residues. This clonotype was obtained from a male donor with ankylosing spondylitis or in good health (not recorded which). Sequenced sample: blood, either unsorted or a sorted T cell fraction (not recorded which). The rearrangement uses TRBV5-1 and TRBJ2-1, with 8 bases lining up with TRBD1. The CDR3 here is CASSLGQGSEQFF. The CDR3 DNA reads TGCGCCAGCAGCTTGGGACAGGGGAGTGAGCAGTTCTTC.